In its sample, the clone carrying this TCR beta chain was seen many times. Its antigen is still unknown. The CDR3 sequence is 15 residues long. With 4 bases clipped from V and 7 bases from J, the junction kept 11 bases outside the gene matches. From germline, CDR1 is SGHRS and CDR2 YFSETQ. These data are taken from a study of shared clonotypes between healthy human individuals. Study outcomes and limitations: Larger richness was generally estimated for naive than memory subsets.

In the authors' workflow: From ImmunoSEQ came sequences covering only the junction and carrying no quality scores, so filtering differed. The data were produced by immunoSEQ multiplex PCR, yet TCRdb's version contains in-frame clones alone and is incomplete. V, J and clone size were drawn from that table, and D and trimming were deduced from the DNA. The repertoire consists of 330,000 or so clones, with around four fifths occurring once and the leading ten covering more than 9%. The sequence derives from a man aged 25-40 years in good health. The rearrangement uses TRBV5-1 and TRBJ1-2; 9 bases match TRBD1. Specimen: memory CD4+ T cells sorted from blood. Subset here: CD45RA-negative fraction. The CDR3 nucleotides read TGCGCCAGCAGCCCGGACCCCGGGACAGGGTCTGGCTACACCTTC. It specifies CASSPDPGTGSGYTF.